This T cell receptor (beta chain) originates from a study of blood T cell repertoires in COVID-19. Study as a whole: T cells, B-cell-depleted T cells, or PBMCs supplied cDNA or gDNA.

Authors' analysis steps: Counts of nucleated cells, estimated from reference gene primer amplification, were obtained. Method: immunoSEQ multiplex PCR; TCRdb's copy keeps in-frame clones and lacks some. The V and J calls and the clone size are those of that table, but D and trimming were determined from the DNA. Among tens of thousands of clones listed, over 75% were seen once. Sequenced material: peripheral blood. The source of this sequence is a woman at least 80 years old with acute or convalescent COVID-19.

The CDR3 loop is CASTEGAKGNQPQHF. CDR3 in DNA: TGTGCCAGTACCGAAGGAGCGAAGGGCAATCAGCCCCAGCATTTT. The V call is TRBV19, the J call TRBJ1-5, with unresolved D. Germline lookup yields CDR1 LNHDA and CDR2 SQIVND (reference sequence). Trimming removed 7 bases from V and 2 bases from J, with 15 bases in between. The CDR3 consists of 15 residues.